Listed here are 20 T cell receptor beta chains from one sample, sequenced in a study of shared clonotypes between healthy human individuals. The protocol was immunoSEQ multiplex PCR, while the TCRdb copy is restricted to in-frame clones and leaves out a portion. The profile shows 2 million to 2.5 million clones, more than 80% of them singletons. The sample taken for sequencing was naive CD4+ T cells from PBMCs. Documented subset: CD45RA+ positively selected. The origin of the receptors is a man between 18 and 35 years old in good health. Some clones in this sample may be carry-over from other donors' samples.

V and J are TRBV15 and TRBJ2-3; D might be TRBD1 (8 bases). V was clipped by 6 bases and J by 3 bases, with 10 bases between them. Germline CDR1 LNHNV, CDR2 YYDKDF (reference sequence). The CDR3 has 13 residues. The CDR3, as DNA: TGTGCCACCAGACAGGGGGGGACAGATACGCAGTATTTT. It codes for CATRQGGTDTQYF.

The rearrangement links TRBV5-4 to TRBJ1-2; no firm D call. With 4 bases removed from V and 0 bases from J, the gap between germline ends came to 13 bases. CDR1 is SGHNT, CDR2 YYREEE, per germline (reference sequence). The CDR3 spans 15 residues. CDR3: CASSRRSGANYGYTF. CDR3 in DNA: TGTGCCAGCAGCCGGAGGTCGGGAGCTAACTATGGCTACACCTTC. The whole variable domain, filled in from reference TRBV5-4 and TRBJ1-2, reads ETGVTQSPTHLIKTRGQQVTLRCSSQSGHNTVSWYQQALGQGPQFIFQYYREEENGRGNFPPRFSGLQFPNYSSELNVNALELDDSALYLCASSRRSGANYGYTFGSGTRLTVV.

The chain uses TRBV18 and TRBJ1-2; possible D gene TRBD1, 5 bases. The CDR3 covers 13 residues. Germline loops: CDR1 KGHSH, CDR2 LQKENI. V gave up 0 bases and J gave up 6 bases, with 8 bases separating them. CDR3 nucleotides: TGTGCCAGCTCACCACCCGACAGCCATGGCTACACCTTC. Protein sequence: CASSPPDSHGYTF.

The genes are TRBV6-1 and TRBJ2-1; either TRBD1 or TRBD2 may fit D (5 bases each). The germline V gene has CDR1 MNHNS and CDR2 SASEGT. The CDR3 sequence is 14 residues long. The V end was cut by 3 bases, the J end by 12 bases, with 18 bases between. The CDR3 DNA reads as TGTGCCAGCAGTGAGCTCCCCCAGGGAGTTAGGCAGTTCTTC. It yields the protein CASSELPQGVRQFF.

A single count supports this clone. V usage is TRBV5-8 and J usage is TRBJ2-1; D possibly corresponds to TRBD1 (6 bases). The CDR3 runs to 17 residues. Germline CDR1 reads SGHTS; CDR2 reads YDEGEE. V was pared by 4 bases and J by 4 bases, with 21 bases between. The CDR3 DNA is TGTGCCAGCAGCAGGATGGGGGCGCGGCGCCCTTACAATGAGCAGTTCTTC. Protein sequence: CASSRMGARRPYNEQFF.

As DNA, the CDR3 is TGCAGCGTTAAAAATACTAGCGGGACCCGCCGCTCCTACAATGAGCAGTTCTTC. Translation gives CSVKNTSGTRRSYNEQFF. This chain links TRBV29-1 with TRBJ2-1, with 10 bases identical to TRBD2. Germline CDR1 and CDR2: SQVTM and ANQGSEA. The CDR3 contains 18 residues. J gave up 0 bases and V 5 bases, and 13 bases lay outside the gene matches.

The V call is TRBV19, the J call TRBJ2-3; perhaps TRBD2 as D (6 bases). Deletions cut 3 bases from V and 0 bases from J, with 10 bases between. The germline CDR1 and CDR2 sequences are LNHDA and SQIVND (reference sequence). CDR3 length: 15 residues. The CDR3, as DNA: TGTGCCAGTAGTATTGGGAGGATTAGCACAGATACGCAGTATTTT. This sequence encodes CASSIGRISTDTQYF.

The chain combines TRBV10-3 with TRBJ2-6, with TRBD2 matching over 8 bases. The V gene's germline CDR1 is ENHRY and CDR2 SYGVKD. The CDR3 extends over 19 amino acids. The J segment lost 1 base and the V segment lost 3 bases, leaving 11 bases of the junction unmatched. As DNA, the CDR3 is TGTGCCATCAGTGAAAGAGGAAGCGGGAGAGGTTCTGGGGCCAACGTCCTGACTTTC. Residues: CAISERGSGRGSGANVLTF.

The chain's CDR3 is CASSPRQGWHGYTF. Here the CDR3 DNA reads TGTGCCAGCAGTCCCCGGCAGGGCTGGCATGGCTACACCTTC. The V and J genes are TRBV6-1 and TRBJ1-2; weak D call: TRBD1 (5 bases). Trimming cost V 5 bases and J 6 bases, with 16 bases left between them. Germline CDR1 MNHNS, CDR2 SASEGT. This CDR3 comprises 14 residues.

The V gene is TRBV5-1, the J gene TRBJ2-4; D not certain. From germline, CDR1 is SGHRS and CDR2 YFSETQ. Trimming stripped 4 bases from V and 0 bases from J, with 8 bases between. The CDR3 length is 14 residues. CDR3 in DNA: TGCGCCAGCAGCCCTCCAATAGCCAAAAACATTCAGTACTTC. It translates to CASSPPIAKNIQYF. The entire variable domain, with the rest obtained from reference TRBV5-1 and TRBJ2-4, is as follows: KAGVTQTPRYLIKTRGQQVTLSCSPISGHRSVSWYQQTPGQGLQFLFEYFSETQRNKGNFPGRFSGRQFSNSRSEMNVSTLELGDSALYLCASSPPIAKNIQYFGAGTRLSVL.

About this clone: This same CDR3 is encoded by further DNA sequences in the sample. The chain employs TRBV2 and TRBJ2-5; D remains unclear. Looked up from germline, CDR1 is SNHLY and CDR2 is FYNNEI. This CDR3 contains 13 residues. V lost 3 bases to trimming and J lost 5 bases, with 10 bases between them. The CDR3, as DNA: TGTGCCAGCAGTGAGGTGACTCGGGAGACCCAGTACTTC. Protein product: CASSEVTRETQYF.

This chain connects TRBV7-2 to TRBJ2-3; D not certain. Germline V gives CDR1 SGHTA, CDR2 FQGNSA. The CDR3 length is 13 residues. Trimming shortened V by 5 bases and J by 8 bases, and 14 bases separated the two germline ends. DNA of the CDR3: TGTGCCAGCAGCAATCGACTGGCCGGTACGCAGTATTTT. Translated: CASSNRLAGTQYF.

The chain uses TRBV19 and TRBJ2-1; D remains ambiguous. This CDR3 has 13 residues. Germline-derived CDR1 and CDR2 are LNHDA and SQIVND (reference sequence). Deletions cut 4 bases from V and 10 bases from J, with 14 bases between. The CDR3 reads CASSTNPEAEQFF. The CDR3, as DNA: TGTGCCAGTAGTACAAACCCCGAGGCAGAGCAGTTCTTC.

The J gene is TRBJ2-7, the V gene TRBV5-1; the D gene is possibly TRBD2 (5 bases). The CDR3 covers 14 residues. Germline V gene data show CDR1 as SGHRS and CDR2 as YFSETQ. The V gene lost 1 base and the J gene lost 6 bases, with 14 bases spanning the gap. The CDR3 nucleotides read TGCGCCAGCAGCTTGCTGCCCGGGGAAGGCGAGCAGTACTTC. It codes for CASSLLPGEGEQYF.

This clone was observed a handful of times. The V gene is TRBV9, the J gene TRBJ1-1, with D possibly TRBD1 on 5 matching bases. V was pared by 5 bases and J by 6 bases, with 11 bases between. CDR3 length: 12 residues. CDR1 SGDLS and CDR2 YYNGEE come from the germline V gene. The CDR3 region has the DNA TGTGCCAGCAGTAAAGGGGTGGCTGAAGCTTTCTTT. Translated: CASSKGVAEAFF.

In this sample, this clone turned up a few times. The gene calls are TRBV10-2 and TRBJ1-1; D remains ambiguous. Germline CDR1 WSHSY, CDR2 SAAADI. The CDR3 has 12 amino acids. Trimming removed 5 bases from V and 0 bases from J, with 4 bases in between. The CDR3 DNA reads TGCGCCAGCAGTAGAATGAACACTGAAGCTTTCTTT. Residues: CASSRMNTEAFF.

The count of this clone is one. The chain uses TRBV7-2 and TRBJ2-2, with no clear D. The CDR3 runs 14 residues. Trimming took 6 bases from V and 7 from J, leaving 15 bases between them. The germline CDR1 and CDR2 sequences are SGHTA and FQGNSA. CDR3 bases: TGTGCCAGCAGTTTCTCGGAGCTAAACGGGGAGCTGTTTTTT. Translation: CASSFSELNGELFF.

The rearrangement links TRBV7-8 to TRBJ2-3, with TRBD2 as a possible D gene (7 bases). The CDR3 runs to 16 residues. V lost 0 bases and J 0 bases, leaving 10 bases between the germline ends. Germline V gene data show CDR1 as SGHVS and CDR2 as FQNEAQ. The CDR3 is CASSLAGGRSTDTQYF. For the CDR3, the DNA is TGTGCCAGCAGCTTAGCGGGGGGGCGAAGCACAGATACGCAGTATTTT.

The CDR3 sequence: CASSQEGTSGGHTQYF. The CDR3 nucleotides are TGTGCCAGCAGCCAAGAGGGAACTAGCGGGGGGCATACGCAGTATTTT. V and J are TRBV4-2 and TRBJ2-3, with 12 positions matching TRBD2. Germline assignment: CDR1 LGHNA and CDR2 YNFKEQ. V lost 0 bases, J lost 7 bases, and 5 bases stayed unmatched. The CDR3 length is 16 residues.

In nucleotides, the CDR3 is TGTGCCAGCAGCCCCATTGGGACAGGGCGGACTGAAGCTTTCTTT. Translation gives CASSPIGTGRTEAFF. This chain connects TRBV7-3 to TRBJ1-1; 9 bases agree with TRBD1. CDR3 length equals 15 residues. The ends lost 5 bases at V and 5 bases at J; junction bases unmatched: 9. Germline values: CDR1 SGHTA, CDR2 FQGTGA.